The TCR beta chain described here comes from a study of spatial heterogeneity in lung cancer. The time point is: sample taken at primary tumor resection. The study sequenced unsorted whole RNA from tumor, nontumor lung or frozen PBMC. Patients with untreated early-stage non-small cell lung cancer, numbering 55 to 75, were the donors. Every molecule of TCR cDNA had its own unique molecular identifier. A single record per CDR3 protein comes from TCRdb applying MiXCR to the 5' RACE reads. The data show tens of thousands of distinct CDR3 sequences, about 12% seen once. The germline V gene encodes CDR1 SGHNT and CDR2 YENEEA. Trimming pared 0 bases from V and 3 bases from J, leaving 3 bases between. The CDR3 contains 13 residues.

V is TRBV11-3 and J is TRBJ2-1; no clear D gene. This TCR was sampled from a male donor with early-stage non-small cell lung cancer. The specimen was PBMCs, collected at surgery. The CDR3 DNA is TGTGCCAGCAGCTTAGAAAACTACAATGAGCAGTTCTTC. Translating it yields CASSLENYNEQFF.